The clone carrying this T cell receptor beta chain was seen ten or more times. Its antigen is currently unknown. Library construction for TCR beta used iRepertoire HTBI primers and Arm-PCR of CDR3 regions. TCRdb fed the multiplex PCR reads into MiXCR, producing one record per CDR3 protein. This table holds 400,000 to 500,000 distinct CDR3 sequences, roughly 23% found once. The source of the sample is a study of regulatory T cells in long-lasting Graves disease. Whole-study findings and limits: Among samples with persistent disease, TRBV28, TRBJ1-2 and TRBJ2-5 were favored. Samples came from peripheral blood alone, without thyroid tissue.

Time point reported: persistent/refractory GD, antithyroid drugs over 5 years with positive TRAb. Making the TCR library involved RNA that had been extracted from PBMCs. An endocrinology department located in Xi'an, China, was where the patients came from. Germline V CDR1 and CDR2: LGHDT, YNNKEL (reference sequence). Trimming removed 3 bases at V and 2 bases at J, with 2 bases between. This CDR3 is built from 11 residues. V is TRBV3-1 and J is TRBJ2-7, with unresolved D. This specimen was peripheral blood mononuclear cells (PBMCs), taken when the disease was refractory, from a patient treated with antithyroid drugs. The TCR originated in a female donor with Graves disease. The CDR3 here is CASSHAYEQYF. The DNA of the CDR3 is TGTGCCAGCAGCCACGCCTACGAGCAGTACTTC.